This paragraph reports one TCR beta chain. Its antigen has not been determined. Base qualities are missing; no much larger clone stands one base away. The germline V gene yields SGHRS for CDR1 and YFSETQ for CDR2. There are 15 amino acids in the CDR3, from cysteine to phenylalanine inclusive. The entry retains the CDR3 DNA only, 45 bases that are in frame from base 1. The junction shows trimming of 0 bases on V and 0 bases on J, plus 6 bases between the germline ends. This sample stems from a study of blood T cell repertoires in COVID-19 (TCRdb year 2020). In the study overall: Samples covering the acute and convalescent phases of COVID-19 were provided by collaborators in the United States, Italy and Spain. The prospective study material was composed of cDNA or gDNA derived from T cells, B-cell-depleted T cells, or PBMCs. The dataset comprised deeply sampled blood TCRbeta repertoires from subjects exposed to, actively infected with, or recovered from COVID-19. A freely available public database, intended as a resource for researchers studying the immune response to SARS-CoV-2, is where the repertoires were released. Samples were obtained from the ongoing ImmuneRACE study (first 160 participants) and from roughly 1,300 subjects provided by 6 global collaborators. Nearly every sample came with metadata listing a de-identified subject ID, COVID-19 status, age in years and sex. Where HLA class I and class II types were available, the types were taken from metadata supplied by the sample provider, not from assay-based typing. Study-wide findings and limitations: How much clinical and demographic metadata was included differed by source and by participant, and the metadata was provided uncurated.

Each collaborating institution followed its own protocols to collect whole blood in K2EDTA tubes. Collaborator samples were shipped for TCRbeta analysis as frozen whole blood, isolated PBMCs, or DNA extracted from either sample type. TCRbeta CDR3 regions were amplified from genomic DNA by means of the immunoSEQ Assay, a bias-controlled multiplex PCR. In the authors' own workflow: The number of nucleated cells in each sample was estimated from the amplification of reference gene primers within the assay. To quantify the absolute abundance of each unique TCRbeta CDR3 rearrangement, sequence reads were collapsed and filtered. For each sample, productive Simpson clonality was calculated as the square root of Simpson's diversity index across productive rearrangements. Imported from immuneACCESS, the table was reduced by TCRdb to in-frame sequences with V and J called. These copies leave out some clones; in studies compared against another copy, an unresolved V gene accounts for under half, and the cause of the remainder is not known. That table gives V, J and clone size, and the DNA gave D and trimming. Across this sample there are around 99,000 clones, with around 88% seen only once. Jointly, the top ten make up around 7% of the sample.

The rearranged segments are TRBV5-1 and TRBJ1-4, with no reliable assignment of the D segment. The sequence was obtained from a man in his forties or fifties with active or convalescent COVID-19. Material: peripheral blood. The CDR3 amino acid sequence is: CASSLGQTTNEKLFF. The bases read TGCGCCAGCAGCTTGGGACAAACAACTAATGAAAAACTGTTTTTT.